Listed here are 9 T cell receptor beta chains from one sample, sequenced in a study of T cell responses to AZD1222 COVID-19 vaccine. Repertoires were generated with immunoSEQ multiplex PCR, while TCRdb's copy carries only in-frame clones and drops some. The table shows around 150,000 clones, with approximately 94% occurring only once. This specimen was peripheral blood, taken on day 0 of AZD1222 vaccination. The receptors here all came from an adult in good health.

The chain carries TRBV2 and TRBJ1-1; maybe TRBD1 (6 bases). CDR1 is SNHLY and CDR2 is FYNNEI in the germline V gene. V gave up 9 bases and J gave up 4 bases, with 15 bases separating them. This CDR3 has 13 amino acids. Here the CDR3 DNA reads TGTGCCAGTTCTTTGGGGGGCGGCACTGAAGCTTTCTTT. It is translated as CASSLGGGTEAFF. Complete variable domain (other parts from reference TRBV2 and TRBJ1-1): EPEVTQTPSHQVTQMGQEVILRCVPISNHLYFYWYRQILGQKVEFLVSFYNNEISEKSEIFDDQFSVERPDGSNFTLKIRSTKLEDSAMYFCASSLGGGTEAFFGQGTRLTVV.

This clone was detected a few times. The chain carries TRBV27 and TRBJ2-7; 8 bases are shared with TRBD1. The CDR3 has 18 amino acids. Germline V gene sequence: CDR1 MNHEY, CDR2 SMNVEV (reference sequence). With 1 base clipped from V and 3 bases from J, the junction kept 14 bases outside the gene matches. CDR3: CASSLYGPRQGYVYEQYF. As DNA, the CDR3 is TGTGCCAGCAGTTTATATGGTCCGAGACAGGGGTATGTCTACGAGCAGTACTTC.

In nucleotides, the CDR3 is TGTGCCAGCAGGGGGACAGGAGGCAATCAGCCCCAGCATTTT. Amino acids: CASRGTGGNQPQHF. This chain connects TRBV27 to TRBJ1-5; 8 bases are shared with TRBD1. The V gene's germline CDR1 is MNHEY and CDR2 SMNVEV (reference sequence). This CDR3 contains 14 residues. With 6 bases clipped from V and 2 bases from J, the junction kept 3 bases outside the gene matches.

The genes are TRBV19 and TRBJ1-2; a weak D match, TRBD1 (6 bases). The CDR3 runs to 15 residues. Trimming removed 6 bases from V and 3 bases from J, with 17 bases in between. Germline CDR1 is LNHDA and CDR2 is SQIVND (reference sequence). Here the CDR3 DNA reads TGTGCCAGTAGAAGGGGGGCTAACGGGTACTATGGCTACACCTTC. It is translated as CASRRGANGYYGYTF.

This chain joins TRBV19 and TRBJ1-3; D remains ambiguous. The CDR3 contains 15 residues. With 5 bases removed from V and 0 bases from J, the gap between germline ends came to 11 bases. Germline V CDR1 and CDR2: LNHDA, SQIVND (reference sequence). The CDR3 protein is CASSPGGSSGNTIYF. The CDR3 nucleotides read TGTGCCAGTAGTCCCGGCGGGAGCTCTGGAAACACCATATATTTT.

The chain combines TRBV6-5 with TRBJ1-4, with 8 nucleotides matching TRBD1. From germline, CDR1 is MNHEY and CDR2 SVGAGI. This CDR3 spans 13 amino acids. V trimming: 8 bases; J trimming: 8 bases; junction bases outside the gene matches: 7. The CDR3 here is CASGQGSREKLFF. DNA of the CDR3: TGTGCCAGCGGACAGGGATCGAGGGAAAAACTGTTTTTT.

The CDR3 DNA follows: TGTGCCAGCAGTTGGGACACTCCAACTGAAGCTTTCTTT. The encoded protein is CASSWDTPTEAFF. The rearrangement joins TRBV27 to TRBJ1-1, with D maybe TRBD1 (6 bases). The CDR3 has 13 residues. Germline V gene sequence: CDR1 MNHEY, CDR2 SMNVEV (reference sequence). The germline V and J ends were trimmed by 4 bases and 5 bases, with 11 bases remaining between them.

This chain links TRBV5-1 with TRBJ2-5; no definite D call. Trimming removed 3 bases from V and 4 bases from J, with 10 bases in between. Germline V gene lookup returns CDR1 SGHRS and CDR2 YFSETQ. This CDR3 has 13 amino acids. The DNA for the CDR3 is TGCGCCAGCAGCTCCTCTCCACGAGAGACCCAGTACTTC. Protein product: CASSSSPRETQYF. Using reference TRBV5-1 and TRBJ2-5 for the parts outside the CDR3, the full variable domain is KAGVTQTPRYLIKTRGQQVTLSCSPISGHRSVSWYQQTPGQGLQFLFEYFSETQRNKGNFPGRFSGRQFSNSRSEMNVSTLELGDSALYLCASSSSPRETQYFGPGTRLLVL.

The chain joins TRBV6-4 to TRBJ1-5; possibly TRBD1 for D (5 bases). Germline CDR1 MRHNA, CDR2 SNTAGT. This CDR3 is built from 16 residues. V lost 2 bases and J 3 bases, leaving 14 bases between the germline ends. The CDR3 DNA is TGTGCCAGCAGTGACAGGGGAGGTCCTATCAATCAGCCCCAGCATTTT. Amino acid sequence: CASSDRGGPINQPQHF.